These T cell receptor beta chains were read from a single sample in a study of cytomegalovirus exposure and HLA in healthy donors. Only in-frame clones appear in the TCRdb table, and some are missing; sequencing was by immunoSEQ multiplex PCR. The sample includes 120,000 or so clones, about 91% seen only once; the top ten take about 1.8%. Sequenced material: PBMCs. These receptors came from a man between 18 and 35 years old in good health and CMV-seronegative. CDR3s include the opening cysteine and the closing phenylalanine or tryptophan. A D gene is named only where the DNA matches it firmly. Only part of the rows carry a size: once, few, many, or a class if the clone is expanded.

few	TRBV19	TRBD1	TRBJ1-5	13	TGTGCCAGTACCGACAGGGGACGCCAGCCCCAGCATTTT	CASTDRGRQPQHF
few	TRBV7-9	TRBD1	TRBJ1-2	15	TGTGCCAGCAGCGCACCGGACAGGGGTGACTATGGCTACACCTTC	CASSAPDRGDYGYTF
-	TRBV10-3	TRBD1	TRBJ1-1	14	TGTGCCATCAGGGGGACAGCCGGGAACACTGAAGCTTTCTTT	CAIRGTAGNTEAFF
-	TRBV7-9	TRBD1	TRBJ1-4	15	TGTGCCAGCAGCCCCTACAGGGGAGGAGATGAAAAACTGTTTTTT	CASSPYRGGDEKLFF
-	TRBV18	-	TRBJ2-7	13	TGTGCCAGCTCACCAGACGGGGACTACGAGCAGTACTTC	CASSPDGDYEQYF
-	TRBV5-6	TRBD2	TRBJ2-1	15	TGTGCCAGCACCGAAGGGACTACCAGTTACAATGAGCAGTTCTTC	CASTEGTTSYNEQFF
-	TRBV2	TRBD1	TRBJ2-3	16	TGTGCCAGCAGAGAAACAGGGGCTCTAAGCACAGATACGCAGTATTTT	CASRETGALSTDTQYF
-	TRBV5-5	TRBD1	TRBJ2-7	13	TGTGCCAGCAGGTCGGGACAGTCCTACGAGCAGTACTTC	CASRSGQSYEQYF
-	TRBV28	TRBD1	TRBJ1-2	14	TGTGCCAGCAGACAGACAGGGCCCCCTTATGGCTACACCTTC	CASRQTGPPYGYTF
-	TRBV2	-	TRBJ1-2	15	TGTGCCAGCAGTGAAGACGGACAGTCTTTTGGTGGCTACACCTTC	CASSEDGQSFGGYTF
-	TRBV6-5	TRBD1	TRBJ2-5	13	TGTGCCAGCAGCCAAGGACAGGGAGAGACCCAGTACTTC	CASSQGQGETQYF
-	TRBV6-1	TRBD1	TRBJ2-1	15	TGTGCCAGCAGTGTAGACAGGGGACACTACAATGAGCAGTTCTTC	CASSVDRGHYNEQFF
-	TRBV10-2	TRBD1	TRBJ2-1	14	TGCGCCAGCAGAGGGGGCAGTACCTACAATGAGCAGTTCTTC	CASRGGSTYNEQFF
-	TRBV5-1	TRBD1	TRBJ2-6	17	TGCGCCAGCAGCTTCACAGGGGCGCAGAGCGGCGCCAACGTCCTGACTTTC	CASSFTGAQSGANVLTF
-	TRBV5-1	-	TRBJ2-7	16	TGCGCCAGCAGCCGAAGACCCCATCGGGAGAGCTACGAGCAGTACTTC	CASSRRPHRESYEQYF
-	TRBV4-1	-	TRBJ1-5	18	TGCGCCAGCAGCCAAGATTCGGTCCTCAGCGGGGGCAATCAGCCCCAGCATTTT	CASSQDSVLSGGNQPQHF
-	TRBV5-6	-	TRBJ1-1	13	TGTGCCAGCAGCTTGTTACAGGGCTCTGAAGCTTTCTTT	CASSLLQGSEAFF
once	TRBV5-1	-	TRBJ2-1	15	TGCGCCAGCAGCTTGTATGAGGGCCCCTACAATGAGCAGTTCTTC	CASSLYEGPYNEQFF
-	TRBV28	TRBD2	TRBJ2-7	15	TGTGCCAGCAGCGACCTTAGACTAGCGGGAATCGAGCAGTACTTC	CASSDLRLAGIEQYF
-	TRBV6-1	TRBD2	TRBJ2-7	14	TGTGCCAGCAGTGTAGGGACTAATACTGGGGAGCAGTACTTC	CASSVGTNTGEQYF
-	TRBV2	TRBD1	TRBJ2-3	16	TGTGCCAGCAGTGCGTGGACAGGGGGTAGTACAGATACGCAGTATTTT	CASSAWTGGSTDTQYF
few	TRBV7-9	TRBD2	TRBJ2-1	17	TGTGCCAGCAGCGTCGGACTAGCGGGCCTCTACTACAATGAGCAGTTCTTC	CASSVGLAGLYYNEQFF
-	TRBV27	TRBD1	TRBJ1-5	16	TGTGCCAGCAGTTCGCTACTGGGACAGCCTAATCAGCCCCAGCATTTT	CASSSLLGQPNQPQHF